These 21 T cell receptor beta chains were sequenced from one sample in a study of identical twins. Using its own MiXCR run on the 5' RACE reads, TCRdb lists one record per CDR3 protein. The sample has approximately 550,000 distinct CDR3 sequences, 20% to 25% seen once. The data also belong to a second study, concerning yellow fever vaccine responses in identical twins.

Sequenced: CD4+ T cells sorted from blood. The receptors derive from a woman younger than 30 in good health.

This clonotype was detected a few times. This chain's CDR3 is CASSPPQPVGRRSYEQYF. The CDR3 nucleotides read TGTGCCAGCAGTCCGCCCCAACCGGTCGGGAGGCGATCCTACGAGCAGTACTTC. The rearrangement links TRBV27 to TRBJ2-7; the match to TRBD2 covers 7 bases. The CDR3 extends over 18 amino acids. Trimming cost V 5 bases and J 1 base; bases outside gene matches: 17. Germline assignment: CDR1 MNHEY and CDR2 SMNVEV (reference sequence).

This chain joins TRBV27 and TRBJ2-7; TRBD2 aligns across 9 bases. This CDR3 spans 13 amino acids. Germline lookup yields CDR1 MNHEY and CDR2 SMNVEV (reference sequence). The CDR3 nucleotides are TGTTCTCGTGCGGGAGGGAGCTCCTACGAGCAGTACTTC. Its translation: CSRAGGSSYEQYF.

This chain uses TRBV12-3 or TRBV12-4 with TRBJ1-5, with D perhaps matching TRBD1 (5 bases). Between the trimmed V and J ends, which lost 7 bases and 5 bases, there was a span of 9 bases. CDR3 length equals 12 residues. CDR3 sequence reads: CASTRADQPQHF. In DNA form, the CDR3 reads TGTGCCAGCACCAGGGCGGATCAGCCCCAGCATTTT.

The V gene is TRBV29-1, the J gene TRBJ2-2; D might be TRBD1 or TRBD2, each matching 5 bases. This CDR3 comprises 14 residues. V shed 6 bases and J shed 1 base, with 12 bases lying between them. Germline values: CDR1 SQVTM, CDR2 ANQGSEA. In nucleotides, the CDR3 is TGCAGCGTCCCGGGACGCGGGAACACCGGGGAGCTGTTTTTT. Translation gives CSVPGRGNTGELFF.

The rearrangement links TRBV6-1 to TRBJ1-5; a possible D gene is TRBD1 (5 bases). Germline CDR1 reads MNHNS; CDR2 reads SASEGT. The CDR3 length is 14 residues. V lost 5 bases, J lost 6 bases, and 14 bases lay in between. The CDR3 nucleotides read TGTGCCAGCAGTCAGACGCCAGGGAGTCAGCCCCAGCATTTT. Translation: CASSQTPGSQPQHF.

V is TRBV7-2 and J is TRBJ2-1; 12 bases line up with TRBD2. The V gene end was trimmed by 4 bases and the J gene end by 7 bases; junction bases not matched to a gene: 5. The CDR3 contains 15 residues. Germline-derived CDR1 and CDR2 are SGHTA and FQGNSA. As DNA, the CDR3 is TGTGCCAGCAGCTCTAGCGGGGGGGCTTGGAATGAGCAGTTCTTC. Its translation is CASSSSGGAWNEQFF.

The J gene is TRBJ1-1, the V gene TRBV12-3 or TRBV12-4; D ambiguous. This CDR3 spans 11 amino acids. Deletions cut 2 bases from V and 7 bases from J, with 5 bases between. The CDR3 protein is CASSLINEAFF. CDR3 in DNA: TGTGCCAGCAGTTTAATCAATGAAGCTTTCTTT.

This clonotype was observed a handful of times. CDR3: CASSQGDRQFDREAFF. Here the CDR3 DNA reads TGCGCCAGCAGCCAAGGGGACAGGCAGTTTGATAGAGAAGCTTTCTTT. V gene TRBV4-1 combines with J gene TRBJ1-1, with 8 bases matching TRBD1. Germline CDR1 MGHRA, CDR2 YSYEKL. With 1 base clipped from V and 8 bases from J, the junction kept 12 bases outside the gene matches. This CDR3 has 16 amino acids.

This clonotype was observed a few times. The chain links TRBV2 to TRBJ2-1; TRBD2 aligns across 14 bases. Per the germline V gene, CDR1 is SNHLY and CDR2 is FYNNEI. The trim removed 6 bases at V and 5 bases at J, leaving 6 bases unmatched. This CDR3 has 16 residues. For the CDR3, the DNA is TGTGCCAGCAGGACTAGCGGGAGGGTGGCTGACAATGAGCAGTTCTTC. It specifies CASRTSGRVADNEQFF.

The chain recombines TRBV19 with TRBJ2-7; 8 bases line up with TRBD1. Trimming took 2 bases from V and 1 from J; bases not matched to a gene: 4. Germline V CDR1 and CDR2: LNHDA, SQIVND (reference sequence). The length of the CDR3 is 15 residues. CDR3 nucleotide sequence: TGTGCCAGTAGTATACAACAGGGGGTATCCTACGAGCAGTACTTC. This codes for CASSIQQGVSYEQYF.

The J gene is TRBJ1-4, the V gene TRBV12-3 or TRBV12-4; 7 nucleotides align to TRBD1. The V segment lost 5 bases and the J segment 5 bases; nucleotides outside the gene matches: 8. CDR3 length equals 15 residues. The CDR3 here is CASSPRGVKNEKLFF. The CDR3 DNA follows: TGTGCCAGCAGTCCCAGGGGGGTCAAGAATGAAAAACTGTTTTTT.

This clonotype was seen only a few times. The chain employs TRBV14 and TRBJ2-5; a weak D match, TRBD2 (5 bases). Looked up from germline, CDR1 is SGHDN and CDR2 is FVKESK. V lost 1 base to trimming and J lost 2 bases, with 17 bases between them. There are 17 residues in the CDR3. CDR3 bases: TGTGCCAGCAGCCAAGGATCGAGGGCCCTGGGGCAAGAGACCCAGTACTTC. Its translation: CASSQGSRALGQETQYF.

The chain recombines TRBV7-2 with TRBJ1-2; 8 positions match TRBD1. V was pared by 1 base and J by 4 bases, with 5 bases of the junction left unmatched. CDR3 length: 15 residues. Germline lookup yields CDR1 SGHTA and CDR2 FQGNSA. CDR3 DNA: TGTGCCAGCAGCTTAGGTACGGGACAGGCCTATGGCTACACCTTC. This sequence encodes CASSLGTGQAYGYTF. The whole variable domain, filled in from reference TRBV7-2 and TRBJ1-2, reads GAGVSQSPSNKVTEKGKDVELRCDPISGHTALYWYRQSLGQGLEFLIYFQGNSAPDKSGLPSDRFSAERTGGSVSTLTIQRTQQEDSAVYLCASSLGTGQAYGYTFGSGTRLTVV.

In this sample, this clonotype turned up a few times. V is TRBV27 and J is TRBJ2-3; 9 positions match TRBD2. CDR1 is MNHEY, CDR2 SMNVEV, per germline (reference sequence). The CDR3 runs to 15 residues. The V gene end was trimmed by 5 bases and the J gene end by 6 bases; junction bases not matched to a gene: 9. For the CDR3, the DNA is TGTGCCAGCAGTCCGGGACTAGCTTTTCTTGATACGCAGTATTTT. Amino acids: CASSPGLAFLDTQYF.

The V and J genes are TRBV6-1 and TRBJ2-7, with 8 bases that match TRBD1. There are 14 residues in the CDR3. CDR1 MNHNS and CDR2 SASEGT come from the germline V gene. J lost 3 bases, V lost 7 bases, and 8 bases had no gene match. CDR3: CASMPATGGYEQYV. In DNA form, the CDR3 reads TGTGCCAGCATGCCTGCTACAGGGGGCTACGAGCAGTACGTC.

This clonotype has a handful of counts. The chain uses TRBV20-1 and TRBJ1-1, with D maybe TRBD1 (5 bases). V was trimmed by 0 bases and J by 5 bases, leaving 10 bases between them. CDR3 length: 13 amino acids. Per the germline V gene, CDR1 is DFQATT and CDR2 is SNEGSKA (reference sequence). The CDR3: CSARDRGLTEAFF. The CDR3, as DNA: TGCAGTGCTAGAGATCGGGGGTTGACTGAAGCTTTCTTT.

The chain employs TRBV3-1 and TRBJ2-3; D unresolved. The CDR3 is 15 amino acids. Germline CDR1 and CDR2: LGHDT and YNNKEL (reference sequence). As DNA, the CDR3 is TGTGCGTGTTCTTGGGGTTCGAGTGGCACAGATACGCAGTATTTT. It encodes CACSWGSSGTDTQYF.

This chain links TRBV3-1 with TRBJ1-1, with D hard to call. The V and J ends lost 1 base and 1 base respectively, with 7 bases between them. The CDR3 totals 14 residues. The V gene's germline CDR1 is LGHDT and CDR2 YNNKEL (reference sequence). CDR3 sequence: CASSQVEGNTEAFF. The CDR3 bases are TGTGCCAGCAGCCAAGTTGAGGGGAACACTGAAGCTTTCTTT.

The CDR3 region has the DNA TGTGCCAGCAAGCGCAGAAACCAAGAGACCCAGTACTTC. The encoded protein is CASKRRNQETQYF. The chain joins TRBV12-3 or TRBV12-4 to TRBJ2-5, with D unresolved. The CDR3 covers 13 residues. V lost 7 bases to trimming and J lost 0 bases, with 9 bases between them.

This rearrangement joins TRBV13 to TRBJ2-1; no clear D gene. This CDR3 has 14 amino acids. The germline gives CDR1 PRHDT, CDR2 FYEKMQ (reference sequence). Trimming shortened V by 1 base and J by 7 bases, and 11 bases separated the two germline ends. The CDR3 nucleotides read TGTGCCAGCAGCTTAGCACTGCTGGGGAATGAGCAGTTCTTC. As protein: CASSLALLGNEQFF.

This clonotype turned up a few times. The rearrangement uses TRBV12-3 or TRBV12-4 and TRBJ2-5; D could derive from TRBD1 or TRBD2 (5 bases each). The CDR3 covers 14 residues. V shed 3 bases and J shed 3 bases, with 11 bases lying between them. The CDR3 coding sequence is TGTGCCAGCAGTTTTGGGGGTTCCAAAGAGACCCAGTACTTC. This encodes CASSFGGSKETQYF.